This entry concerns a single T cell receptor (beta chain). Its cognate antigen is unknown. From the germline J gene comes the end of the CDR3, since the read stops 3 residues before it. These data come from a study of T cells in women clearing cervical HPV infection. There are 15 residues in the CDR3. Germline V gene lookup returns CDR1 SGHTA and CDR2 FQGNSA. Trimming pared 7 bases from V and 6 bases from J, leaving 20 bases between. TCR beta CDR3 amplified by multiplex PCR from about 1,100 ng genomic DNA. Here immunoSEQ multiplex PCR was the method, and the copy in TCRdb shows in-frame clones only, minus some. This sample's table reports fewer than 40,000 clones. General study findings and limits: CIN3+ cases had significantly higher TCR repertoire richness than controls, but evenness did not differ.

This rearrangement joins TRBV7-2 to TRBJ2-3; D may be TRBD2 (6 bases). Sequences were obtained from blood buffy coat. The source of this sequence is a woman aged 18 to 75 with a cervical HPV16 infection that either progressed to CIN3+ or cleared (not recorded which). The DNA read from the CDR3 is TGTGCCAGCAAAAAGGCGGGAAACCGCTTGGATACG. Protein: CASKKAGNRLDT. The whole CDR3 sequence reads CASKKAGNRLDTQYF.